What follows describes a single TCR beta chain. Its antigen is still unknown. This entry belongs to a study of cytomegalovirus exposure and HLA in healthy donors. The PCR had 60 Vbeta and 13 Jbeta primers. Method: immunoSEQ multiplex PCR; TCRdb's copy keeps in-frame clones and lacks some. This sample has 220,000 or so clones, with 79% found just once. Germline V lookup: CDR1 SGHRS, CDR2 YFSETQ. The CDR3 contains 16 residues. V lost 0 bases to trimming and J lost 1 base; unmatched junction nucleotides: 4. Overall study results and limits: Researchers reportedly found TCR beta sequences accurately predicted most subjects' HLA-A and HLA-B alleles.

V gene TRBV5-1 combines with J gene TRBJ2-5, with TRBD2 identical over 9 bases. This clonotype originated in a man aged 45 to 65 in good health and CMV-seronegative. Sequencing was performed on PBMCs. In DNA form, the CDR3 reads TGCGCCAGCAGCTTGGTACGAGCGGGAGGCCAAGAGACCCAGTACTTC. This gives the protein CASSLVRAGGQETQYF.